Sequencing of this T cell receptor (beta chain) was carried out in a study of cytomegalovirus exposure and HLA in healthy donors. The CDR3 length is 15 residues. V gave up 0 bases and J gave up 6 bases, with 13 bases separating them. From germline, CDR1 is WNHNN and CDR2 SYGVQD (reference sequence). Produced via immunoSEQ multiplex PCR; TCRdb's table is partial and in-frame only. Of some 79,000 clones in the sample, over 90% were seen once. Sequencing input: PBMCs. The receptor was isolated from a young woman in good health and CMV-seropositive. The chain is built from TRBV10-1 and TRBJ2-3, with a tentative D call TRBD1 (5 bases). The CDR3 DNA reads TGCGCCAGCAGTGAGTCGTCCAGGGTTTTTGATACGCAGTATTTT. Translated, it gives CASSESSRVFDTQYF.